A single sample gave rise to the 19 T cell receptor beta chains below, sequenced in a study of CD8 T cells in ankylosing spondylitis. Study-wide findings and caveats: Seven to nine highly homologous variants made up a TCR beta motif that seemed to typify ankylosing spondylitis blood.

These receptors have no identified antigens. TCRdb re-derived calls from the 5' RACE reads in MiXCR, one entry per CDR3 protein. The sample has more than 600,000 distinct CDR3 sequences, around 20% seen once. Sequenced sample: blood, either unsorted or a sorted T cell fraction (not recorded which). Receptors originate from a male donor with ankylosing spondylitis.

This clonotype was observed a few times. The V call is TRBV29-1, the J call TRBJ2-5; 10 bases align to TRBD2. Looked up from germline, CDR1 is SQVTM and CDR2 is ANQGSEA. The junction had 4 bases not matched to a gene; V was cut back by 4 bases and J by 5 bases. The CDR3 contains 13 residues. The CDR3 here is CSVVVAGGETQYF. CDR3 DNA: TGCAGCGTTGTGGTAGCGGGAGGTGAGACCCAGTACTTC.

V gene TRBV7-2 combines with J gene TRBJ1-2, with D possibly TRBD1 on 5 matching bases. V lost 5 bases and J 8 bases, leaving 24 bases between the germline ends. The germline V gene encodes CDR1 SGHTA and CDR2 FQGNSA. This CDR3 is 16 amino acids long. The CDR3 nucleotides are TGTGCCAGCAGCGCCTCCGGGACCCTAAGCCACCGGGGCTACACCTTC. Residues: CASSASGTLSHRGYTF.

The chain is built from TRBV20-1 and TRBJ2-7; D possibly corresponds to TRBD1 (6 bases). The CDR3 contains 14 residues. The germline V gene has CDR1 DFQATT and CDR2 SNEGSKA (reference sequence). The V end was cut by 3 bases, the J end by 2 bases, with 14 bases between. Here the CDR3 reads CSARRGSLTYEQYF. The CDR3 region has the DNA TGCAGTGCTAGGAGGGGGAGCCTTACCTACGAGCAGTACTTC.

This clonotype was counted at least ten times. CDR3 sequence reads: CSARTSGSYEQYF. The CDR3, as DNA: TGCAGTGCTCGGACTAGCGGGAGCTACGAGCAGTACTTC. The chain is built from TRBV20-1 and TRBJ2-7; 13 nucleotides agree with TRBD2. Trimming took 5 bases from V and 3 from J; bases not matched to a gene: 1. Germline lookup yields CDR1 DFQATT and CDR2 SNEGSKA (reference sequence). This CDR3 spans 13 amino acids.

This clonotype was counted a few times. The chain couples TRBV12-5 to TRBJ1-5; D remains unclear. The CDR3 is 13 amino acids. Germline V gives CDR1 LGHNT, CDR2 FRNRAP. Trimming shortened V by 6 bases and J by 0 bases, and 6 bases separated the two germline ends. CDR3 sequence: CASGEYSNQPQHF. The CDR3, as DNA: TGTGCTAGTGGCGAGTATAGCAATCAGCCCCAGCATTTT.

This clonotype was observed at least ten times. This CDR3 is CASSTPLGGGGSKQYF. The CDR3 nucleotides read TGTGCCAGCAGTACCCCCCTAGGCGGAGGGGGCAGTAAGCAGTACTTC. The chain recombines TRBV28 with TRBJ2-7, with a weak D call TRBD1 (7 bases). The CDR3 loop spans 16 amino acids. The V and J ends lost 5 bases and 8 bases respectively, with 25 bases between them. Looked up from germline, CDR1 is MDHEN and CDR2 is SYDVKM.

The table lists this clonotype with a few counts. The J gene is TRBJ2-7, the V gene TRBV29-1; TRBD2 agrees at 9 bases. The CDR3 length is 15 residues. J was trimmed by 12 bases and V by 0 bases; bases with no gene match: 15. The germline gives CDR1 SQVTM, CDR2 ANQGSEA. The CDR3 DNA is TGCAGCGTTGAAGATCTACTAGCGGGTCCCCCTTTGGCGTACTTC. As protein: CSVEDLLAGPPLAYF.

A few counts support this clonotype. This rearrangement joins TRBV5-1 to TRBJ2-5; TRBD1 agrees at 7 bases. Unmatched junction bases numbered 10, after V lost 4 bases and J lost 4 bases. Germline assignment: CDR1 SGHRS and CDR2 YFSETQ. CDR3 size: 15 residues. This chain's CDR3 is CASSKNDRVLETQYF. The CDR3 DNA reads TGCGCCAGCAGCAAGAACGACAGGGTGCTAGAGACCCAGTACTTC.

This clonotype has a handful of counts. V is TRBV15 and J is TRBJ2-5, with D unclear. The CDR3 contains 13 residues. Trimming removed 1 base from V and 1 base from J, with 4 bases in between. Germline CDR1 and CDR2: LNHNV and YYDKDF (reference sequence). The CDR3, as DNA: TGTGCCACCAGCAGAGCGAGCCAAGAGACCCAGTACTTC. Translation: CATSRASQETQYF.

This clonotype was observed a few times. The chain joins TRBV12-3 or TRBV12-4 to TRBJ1-2; 12 bases are a match to TRBD1. The CDR3 consists of 16 residues. The ends lost 5 bases at V and 8 bases at J; junction bases unmatched: 12. DNA for the CDR3: TGTGCCAGCAGTACCGGGACAGGGGGCGTTGGAGGGGGCTACACCTTC. Its protein product is CASSTGTGGVGGGYTF.

This chain joins TRBV20-1 and TRBJ2-7; TRBD2 matches 13 bases. The length of the CDR3 is 16 residues. V gave up 3 bases and J gave up 4 bases; unmatched junction bases: 9. Looked up from germline, CDR1 is DFQATT and CDR2 is SNEGSKA (reference sequence). As DNA, the CDR3 is TGCAGTGCTAGCCCCCTAGAGGGACTAGCGGGGTACGAGCAGTACTTC. Encoded protein: CSASPLEGLAGYEQYF.

V gene TRBV12-3 or TRBV12-4 combines with J gene TRBJ2-7, with D uncertain. V shed 6 bases and J shed 0 bases, with 9 bases lying between them. The CDR3 loop spans 13 amino acids. The CDR3 coding sequence is TGTGCCAGCAGACGGCATGGCTCCTACGAGCAGTACTTC. Its protein is CASRRHGSYEQYF.

The genes are TRBV6-2 or TRBV6-3 and TRBJ2-1; D is unclear. The CDR3 spans 14 residues. Germline CDR1 reads MNHEY; CDR2 reads SVGEGT. Trimming shortened V by 0 bases and J by 4 bases, and 7 bases separated the two germline ends. This chain's CDR3 is CASSYSKVYNEQFF. For the CDR3, the DNA is TGTGCCAGCAGTTACTCGAAGGTGTACAATGAGCAGTTCTTC.

This rearrangement joins TRBV30 to TRBJ2-4; a weak D match, TRBD1 (5 bases). The CDR3 loop spans 16 amino acids. Trimming cost V 0 bases and J 3 bases, with 15 bases left between them. From germline, CDR1 is GTSNPN and CDR2 SVGIG (reference sequence). The CDR3: CAWSVSGRVSKNIQYF. For the CDR3, the DNA is TGTGCCTGGAGTGTATCAGGGCGCGTGAGCAAAAACATTCAGTACTTC.

This clonotype showed up just a few times. V gene TRBV6-1 combines with J gene TRBJ1-1, with 7 bases aligning to TRBD1. The CDR3 is made up of 16 amino acids. Per the germline V gene, CDR1 is MNHNS and CDR2 is SASEGT. With 9 bases clipped from V and 1 base from J, the junction kept 14 bases outside the gene matches. The CDR3: CASWEGGQTKNTEAFF. The CDR3 region has the DNA TGTGCCAGTTGGGAGGGGGGACAGACTAAGAACACTGAAGCTTTCTTT.

The J gene is TRBJ1-5, the V gene TRBV12-3 or TRBV12-4; 8 bases agree with TRBD1. CDR3 length: 15 residues. V gave up 5 bases and J gave up 4 bases; unmatched junction bases: 7. The CDR3 loop reads CASSPQGAGNQPQHF. For the CDR3, the DNA is TGTGCCAGCAGTCCCCAGGGGGCGGGAAATCAGCCCCAGCATTTT.

There are a few counts of this clonotype. The CDR3: CASSAEGFFETQYF. The CDR3 DNA reads as TGTGCCAGCAGTGCAGAGGGGTTTTTTGAGACCCAGTACTTC. V gene TRBV12-3 or TRBV12-4 combines with J gene TRBJ2-5, with D tentatively TRBD1 or TRBD2 (5 bases each). With 5 bases removed from V and 5 bases from J, the gap between germline ends came to 15 bases. The CDR3 sequence is 14 residues long.

This chain connects TRBV18 to TRBJ2-3, with 9 bases matching TRBD1. Germline lookup yields CDR1 KGHSH and CDR2 LQKENI. CDR3 length: 15 amino acids. Trimming removed 3 bases from V and 8 bases from J; junction bases left unmatched: 9. The CDR3 nucleotides are TGTGCCAGCTCACCGGTGACAGGGGGTTCGGGTACGCAGTATTTT. It specifies CASSPVTGGSGTQYF.

The chain is built from TRBV12-3 or TRBV12-4 and TRBJ1-5; TRBD1 aligns across 11 bases. The CDR3 contains 18 residues. The J segment lost 1 base and the V segment lost 3 bases, leaving 8 bases of the junction unmatched. The CDR3 region is CASSFGTGGKGSNQPQHF. CDR3 DNA: TGTGCCAGCAGTTTTGGGACAGGGGGGAAGGGAAGCAATCAGCCCCAGCATTTT.